The entry that follows covers one T cell receptor (beta chain) sequence. Its matching antigen is unknown. CDR1 is MNHEY, CDR2 SVGAGI, per germline. The CDR3 is 13 residues long. Trimming took off 6 bases at V and 5 bases at J, with 13 bases between the two ends. This sample was taken from a study of T cell responses to AZD1222 COVID-19 vaccine. Method: immunoSEQ multiplex PCR; TCRdb's copy keeps in-frame clones and lacks some. This sample has roughly 160,000 clones, with more than 85% found just once. Findings and limits, study-wide: Nearly half of spike-specific TCRs reportedly target variant regions that are unmutated in the B.1.351 and B.1.1.7 variants.

Sequencing used peripheral blood, obtained on day 0 of AZD1222 vaccination. The origin of this receptor is an adult in good health. This sequence joins TRBV6-5 and TRBJ1-1, with a weak D call TRBD1 (5 bases). The CDR3 nucleotides are TGTGCCAGCAGACACGGGGCAGTAACTGAAGCTTTCTTT. Translation gives CASRHGAVTEAFF.